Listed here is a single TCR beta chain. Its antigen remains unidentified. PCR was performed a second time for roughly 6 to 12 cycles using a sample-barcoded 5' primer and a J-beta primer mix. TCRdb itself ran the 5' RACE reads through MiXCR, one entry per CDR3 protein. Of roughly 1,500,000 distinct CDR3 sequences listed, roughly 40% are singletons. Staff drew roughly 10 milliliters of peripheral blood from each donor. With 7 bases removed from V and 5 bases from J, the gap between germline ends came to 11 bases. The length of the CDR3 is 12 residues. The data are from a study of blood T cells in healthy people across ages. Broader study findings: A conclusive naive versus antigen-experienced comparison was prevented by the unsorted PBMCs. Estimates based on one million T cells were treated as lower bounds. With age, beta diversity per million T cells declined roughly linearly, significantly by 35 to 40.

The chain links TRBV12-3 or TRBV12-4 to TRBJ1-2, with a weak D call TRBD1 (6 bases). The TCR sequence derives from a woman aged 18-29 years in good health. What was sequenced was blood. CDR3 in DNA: TGTGCCAGCAACCGACAGGAGTATGGCTACACCTTC. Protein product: CASNRQEYGYTF.